The 13 T cell receptor beta chains presented below share a single source sample, sequenced in a study of Ad26.COV2.S vaccination and SARS-CoV-2 variants (dated by TCRdb to the early 2020s). The label giving this sample's treatment or condition can be read as: approximately 18 received Ad26.COV2.S at low or high dose, single or two shots; about 5 received placebo; per-sample allocation not given. For vaccine and placebo recipients, the sequenced repertoires came from samples collected on day 63 after the first injection. Library generation was performed with the immunoSEQ multiplex PCR assay. TCRdb took this table from immuneACCESS and kept in-frame rearrangements with V and J called. Such tables lack part of the clones; where checked against another copy, unresolved V genes explain under half of the gap, and the rest is unexplained. This sample gives a few hundred thousand clones in total; about 91% of them show up just once. The ten largest account for approximately 1.9% of the sample.

Specimen: peripheral blood, collected in a trial of Ad26.COV2.S vaccine versus placebo. These receptors came from a person between 18 and 65 years old who received the Ad26.COV2.S COVID-19 vaccine or a placebo.

This rearrangement joins TRBV5-5 to TRBJ1-1; D gene uncertain. The CDR3 totals 13 residues. V gave up 4 bases and J gave up 1 base, with 8 bases separating them. Per the germline V gene, CDR1 is SGHKS and CDR2 is YYEKEE (reference sequence). The chain's CDR3 is CASSTVPNTEAFF. CDR3 nucleotide sequence: TGTGCCAGCAGCACCGTCCCGAACACTGAAGCTTTCTTT. The variable domain in full, completed from reference TRBV5-5 and TRBJ1-1, reads DAGVTQSPTHLIKTRGQQVTLRCSPISGHKSVSWYQQVLGQGPQFIFQYYEKEERGRGNFPDRFSARQFPNYSSELNVNALLLGDSALYLCASSTVPNTEAFFGQGTRLTVV.

In nucleotides, the CDR3 is TGTGCCAGCAGCTCCCGGGACGCCGGGGTGGAGACCCAGTACTTC. Protein product: CASSSRDAGVETQYF. The rearrangement joins TRBV7-9 to TRBJ2-5; perhaps D is TRBD1 or TRBD2 (5 bases each). Germline V gives CDR1 SEHNR, CDR2 FQNEAQ (reference sequence). The CDR3 runs to 15 residues. The V end was cut by 4 bases, the J end by 5 bases, with 17 bases between.

The V and J genes are TRBV11-3 and TRBJ2-5; D ambiguous. Germline V gene lookup returns CDR1 SGHNT and CDR2 YENEEA. The V gene lost 6 bases and the J gene lost 2 bases, with 16 bases spanning the gap. CDR3 length: 15 residues. In nucleotides, the CDR3 is TGTGCCAGCAGTTTCCCGGAAGGGCAACAAGAGACCCAGTACTTC. Protein product: CASSFPEGQQETQYF.

CDR3 bases: TGTGCCAGCAGCCCTCTCGGGACAGGGGGCGAAAAACTGTTTTTT. Its protein is CASSPLGTGGEKLFF. V and J are TRBV3-1 (or the pseudogene TRBV3-2) and TRBJ1-4; 12 nucleotides line up with TRBD1. This CDR3 is 15 amino acids long. V shed 4 bases and J 8 bases; nucleotides not matched to a gene: 5. Germline lookup yields CDR1 LGHDT and CDR2 YNNKEL (reference sequence).

V and J are TRBV10-3 and TRBJ1-2; no firm D call. V lost 4 bases and J 0 bases, leaving 15 bases between the germline ends. The germline V gene has CDR1 ENHRY and CDR2 SYGVKD. The CDR3 consists of 16 residues. The CDR3 loop is CAISGLKGSPNYGYTF. The CDR3 DNA sequence: TGTGCCATCAGTGGTCTAAAGGGCTCGCCTAACTATGGCTACACCTTC.

CDR3 sequence reads: CATSSQRFQPQHF. Written as DNA, the CDR3 is TGTGCCACCAGCAGTCAAAGGTTTCAGCCCCAGCATTTT. The J gene is TRBJ1-5, the V gene TRBV15; D gene unclear. This CDR3 is built from 13 residues. The V and J ends lost 3 bases and 6 bases respectively, with 9 bases between them. Germline lookup yields CDR1 LNHNV and CDR2 YYDKDF (reference sequence).

The rearrangement joins TRBV20-1 to TRBJ1-4; D might be TRBD1 (6 bases). Per germline, CDR1 DFQATT and CDR2 SNEGSKA (reference sequence). The length of the CDR3 is 11 residues. Trimming left V 7 bases short and J 12 bases short, with 15 bases between. Written as DNA, the CDR3 is TGCAGTGAAGCACAGGGCTTGGAACTGTTTTTT. Translated: CSEAQGLELFF.

CDR3 loop: CASSQAAGGPLETQYF. As DNA, the CDR3 is TGTGCCAGCAGCCAAGCAGCGGGAGGGCCACTAGAGACCCAGTACTTC. The chain has TRBV4-2 and TRBJ2-5; 10 bases are shared with TRBD2. CDR1 LGHNA and CDR2 YNFKEQ come from the germline V gene. Unmatched junction bases numbered 6, after V lost 1 base and J lost 4 bases. The CDR3 is 16 amino acids.

The rearrangement joins TRBV28 to TRBJ2-7; D is possibly TRBD1 or TRBD2 (5 bases each). The V end was cut by 5 bases, the J end by 2 bases, with 13 bases between. Germline V gene data show CDR1 as MDHEN and CDR2 as SYDVKM. This CDR3 region has 14 residues. The CDR3 DNA reads as TGTGCCAGCAGTCTACCCGGGACGCCCTACGAGCAGTACTTC. The encoded protein is CASSLPGTPYEQYF. The complete variable domain, with remaining parts taken from reference TRBV28 and TRBJ2-7, reads DVKVTQSSRYLVKRTGEKVFLECVQDMDHENMFWYRQDPGLGLRLIYFSYDVKMKEKGDIPEGYSVSREKKERFSLILESASTNQTSMYLCASSLPGTPYEQYFGPGTRLTVT.

The gene calls are TRBV3-1 (or the pseudogene TRBV3-2) and TRBJ2-3, with TRBD2 matching over 8 bases. This CDR3 has 16 residues. The ends lost 3 bases at V and 1 base at J; junction bases unmatched: 6. Germline-derived CDR1 and CDR2 are LGHDT and YNNKEL (reference sequence). The CDR3 here is CASSHERESGTDTQYF. The CDR3 coding sequence is TGTGCCAGCAGCCACGAGCGGGAGAGTGGCACAGATACGCAGTATTTT.

This chain links TRBV5-4 with TRBJ2-5; a possible D gene is TRBD2 (5 bases). Trimming shortened V by 4 bases and J by 4 bases, and 14 bases separated the two germline ends. The CDR3 covers 14 residues. Germline lookup yields CDR1 SGHNT and CDR2 YYREEE (reference sequence). In nucleotides, the CDR3 is TGTGCCAGCAGCCCGCCTAGCTCCTTAGAGACCCAGTACTTC. It specifies CASSPPSSLETQYF.

Only a few counts were recorded for this clone. The chain couples TRBV7-2 to TRBJ1-2; D is unresolved. Trimming shortened V by 4 bases and J by 7 bases, and 7 bases separated the two germline ends. The CDR3 covers 11 residues. Looked up from germline, CDR1 is SGHTA and CDR2 is FQGNSA. The CDR3 is CASSWGGGYTF. The CDR3 coding sequence is TGTGCCAGCAGCTGGGGTGGTGGCTACACCTTC.

This clone has a handful of counts. V usage is TRBV6-6 and J usage is TRBJ1-5, with 7 bases lining up with TRBD1. The CDR3 runs 13 residues. Per the germline V gene, CDR1 is MNHNY and CDR2 is SVGAGI (reference sequence). The V gene end was trimmed by 11 bases and the J gene end by 6 bases; junction bases not matched to a gene: 10. The DNA for the CDR3 is TGTGCCTCTGAGGGAGGGGGCGGTCAGCCCCAGCATTTT. As protein: CASEGGGGQPQHF.